Below, 22 T cell receptor beta chains from the same sample are listed, as sequenced in a study of blood T cell repertoires in COVID-19 (dated by TCRdb to about 2020). Libraries came from the immunoSEQ multiplex PCR assay. The table was pulled from immuneACCESS by TCRdb, which kept in-frame rearrangements only. Such tables lose some clones; where checked, under half of the loss comes from unresolved V genes, and the rest has no known cause. Across this sample there are approximately 100,000 clones, with 65% to 75% seen only once. The ten largest clones take up roughly 6% of the sample. Specimen: peripheral blood. The receptors come from a man at least 80 years old with acute or convalescent COVID-19.

The CDR3 spells CASSQPPTGKKNIQYF. The CDR3 DNA sequence: TGCGCCAGCAGTCAGCCTCCGACAGGAAAAAAAAACATTCAGTACTTC. The V and J genes are TRBV23-1 and TRBJ2-4; tentative D call: TRBD1 (6 bases). TRBV23-1 is flagged as an ORF with uncertain function. The CDR3 has 16 residues. V lost 3 bases and J lost 4, with 16 bases in between.

The V and J genes are TRBV5-6 and TRBJ2-5, with 7 bases fitting TRBD1. This CDR3 comprises 15 residues. Germline V CDR1 and CDR2: SGHDT, YYEEEE. V was clipped by 0 bases and J by 1 base; unmatched bases: 3. As DNA, the CDR3 is TGTGCCAGCAGCTTGGCCCGACAGGGCCAAGAGACCCAGTACTTC. Translation: CASSLARQGQETQYF.

This chain joins TRBV7-9 and TRBJ2-7; D is unresolved. This CDR3 region has 12 residues. Germline values: CDR1 SEHNR, CDR2 FQNEAQ (reference sequence). V gave up 5 bases and J gave up 4 bases, with 9 bases separating them. The CDR3 is CASSRSDYEQYF. As DNA, the CDR3 is TGTGCCAGCAGCCGGTCTGATTACGAGCAGTACTTC.

V and J are TRBV2 and TRBJ2-3; D ambiguous. Trimming pared 8 bases from V and 2 bases from J, leaving 14 bases between. Per the germline V gene, CDR1 is SNHLY and CDR2 is FYNNEI. CDR3 length equals 14 residues. In DNA form, the CDR3 reads TGTGCCAGCCTACGTGCTCCCAACACAGATACGCAGTATTTT. Residues: CASLRAPNTDTQYF. Drawing the rest from reference TRBV2 and TRBJ2-3, the complete variable domain is EPEVTQTPSHQVTQMGQEVILRCVPISNHLYFYWYRQILGQKVEFLVSFYNNEISEKSEIFDDQFSVERPDGSNFTLKIRSTKLEDSAMYFCASLRAPNTDTQYFGPGTRLTVL.

The V and J genes are TRBV2 and TRBJ2-7; 8 bases are a match to TRBD1. Unmatched junction bases numbered 6, after V lost 5 bases and J lost 9 bases. Per germline, CDR1 SNHLY and CDR2 FYNNEI. The CDR3 extends over 12 amino acids. CDR3 bases: TGTGCCAGCAGTTCACAGGGGGTATTGCAGTACTTC. It specifies CASSSQGVLQYF.

In this sample, this clone turned up many times. This chain uses TRBV5-5 with TRBJ2-3; TRBD1 matches at 7 bases. CDR1 and CDR2 (germline): SGHKS, YYEKEE (reference sequence). The CDR3 covers 15 residues. V dropped 1 base and J dropped 4; count of bases not matched to a gene: 6. The CDR3 sequence: CASSLIQGVADTQYF. For the CDR3, the DNA is TGTGCCAGCAGCTTGATTCAGGGGGTCGCAGATACGCAGTATTTT.

The chain uses TRBV2 and TRBJ2-7; D may be TRBD2 (6 bases). Germline V gene sequence: CDR1 SNHLY, CDR2 FYNNEI. The ends were cut back, 6 bases at V and 6 bases at J, with 15 bases in the middle. CDR3 length: 13 residues. CDR3 protein: CASRGDWASEQYF. DNA for the CDR3: TGTGCCAGCAGGGGGGACTGGGCATCCGAGCAGTACTTC. The variable domain in full, with the rest retrieved from reference TRBV2 and TRBJ2-7, is EPEVTQTPSHQVTQMGQEVILRCVPISNHLYFYWYRQILGQKVEFLVSFYNNEISEKSEIFDDQFSVERPDGSNFTLKIRSTKLEDSAMYFCASRGDWASEQYFGPGTRLTVT.

The chain joins TRBV7-9 to TRBJ2-3; 10 positions agree with TRBD2. The CDR3 totals 17 residues. The J segment lost 2 bases and the V segment lost 5 bases, leaving 10 bases of the junction unmatched. Germline assignment: CDR1 SEHNR and CDR2 FQNEAQ (reference sequence). CDR3 region: CASSRQLLAGNTDTQYF. The CDR3 region has the DNA TGTGCCAGCAGCCGACAGTTACTAGCGGGGAACACAGATACGCAGTATTTT.

In this sample, this clone turned up a few times. The chain employs TRBV7-9 and TRBJ1-2; 7 nucleotides line up with TRBD1. With 4 bases clipped from V and 2 bases from J, the junction kept 4 bases outside the gene matches. CDR1 is SEHNR and CDR2 is FQNEAQ in the germline V gene (reference sequence). CDR3 length: 14 residues. CDR3 sequence reads: CASSSATGNYGYTF. As DNA, the CDR3 is TGTGCCAGCAGCTCCGCGACAGGGAACTATGGCTACACCTTC.

CDR3 protein: CSVGGVGAFF. CDR3 nucleotides: TGCAGCGTTGGGGGGGTAGGGGCTTTCTTT. The V and J genes are TRBV29-1 and TRBJ1-1; perhaps TRBD1 as D (5 bases). This CDR3 spans 10 amino acids. Germline V gene lookup returns CDR1 SQVTM and CDR2 ANQGSEA. V lost 4 bases and J 11 bases, leaving 11 bases between the germline ends. Using reference TRBV29-1 and TRBJ1-1 for the parts outside the CDR3, the full variable domain is SAVISQKPSRDICQRGTSLTIQCQVDSQVTMMFWYRQQPGQSLTLIATANQGSEATYESGFVIDKFPISRPNLTFSTLTVSNMSPEDSSIYLCSVGGVGAFFGQGTRLTVV.

V gene TRBV27 combines with J gene TRBJ2-7; 9 positions match TRBD1. CDR3 length: 13 residues. V was clipped by 5 bases and J by 3 bases; unmatched bases: 2. The V gene's germline CDR1 is MNHEY and CDR2 SMNVEV (reference sequence). The CDR3 sequence: CASSKGQGYEQYF. In DNA form, the CDR3 reads TGTGCCAGCAGTAAGGGACAGGGCTACGAGCAGTACTTC.

The chain joins TRBV28 to TRBJ2-1, with D maybe TRBD2 (6 bases). The CDR3 spans 16 residues. CDR1 is MDHEN and CDR2 is SYDVKM in the germline V gene. V gave up 6 bases and J gave up 8 bases, with 23 bases separating them. For the CDR3, the DNA is TGTGCCAGCAGATCGCGGGACCACCTGGCTCTCTATGAGCAGTTCTTC. It yields the protein CASRSRDHLALYEQFF. The whole variable domain, filled in from reference TRBV28 and TRBJ2-1, reads DVKVTQSSRYLVKRTGEKVFLECVQDMDHENMFWYRQDPGLGLRLIYFSYDVKMKEKGDIPEGYSVSREKKERFSLILESASTNQTSMYLCASRSRDHLALYEQFFGPGTRLTVL.

This clone was counted only a few times. The rearrangement joins TRBV5-1 to TRBJ1-6; TRBD1 matches 7 bases. The length of the CDR3 is 15 residues. Germline trimming cut 0 bases from V and 6 bases from J; bases unmatched to any gene: 3. Germline assignment: CDR1 SGHRS and CDR2 YFSETQ. The CDR3 sequence: CASSLEGTANSPLHF. CDR3 nucleotide sequence: TGCGCCAGCAGCTTGGAAGGGACAGCTAATTCACCCCTCCACTTT.

The V call is TRBV5-1, the J call TRBJ1-1; D unresolved. The CDR3 loop spans 15 amino acids. Germline lookup yields CDR1 SGHRS and CDR2 YFSETQ. V was clipped by 0 bases and J by 3 bases, with 12 bases between them. CDR3 in amino acids: CASSLEVIGDTEAFF. CDR3 in DNA: TGCGCCAGCAGCTTGGAGGTAATCGGGGACACTGAAGCTTTCTTT.

On this clone itself: One junction end does not reproduce the germline sequence, and a read error may be involved. The V gene is TRBV28, the J gene TRBJ1-6, with TRBD1 matching 7 bases. CDR3 length equals 14 residues. Looked up from germline, CDR1 is MDHEN and CDR2 is SYDVKM. This CDR3 is CASRFRGQSSSLHF. DNA of the CDR3: TGTGCCAGCCGTTTCCGGGGACAGAGTTCTTCCCTCCACTTT.

This clone was observed a few times. CDR3 sequence: CASSPSSGTGGGYTF. The CDR3 bases are TGTGCCAGCAGCCCCTCCTCCGGGACAGGAGGTGGCTACACCTTC. The chain couples TRBV3-1 (or the pseudogene TRBV3-2) to TRBJ1-2; TRBD1 agrees at 8 bases. V shed 4 bases and J 7 bases; nucleotides not matched to a gene: 11. This CDR3 has 15 residues. The germline V gene has CDR1 LGHDT and CDR2 YNNKEL (reference sequence).

The chain employs TRBV10-3 and TRBJ2-1; 11 nucleotides line up with TRBD1. The CDR3 contains 15 residues. With 10 bases clipped from V and 7 bases from J, the junction kept 12 bases outside the gene matches. The germline V gene encodes CDR1 ENHRY and CDR2 SYGVKD. The CDR3 loop is CATDFGTGGGNEQFF. The CDR3 DNA reads TGTGCCACCGACTTTGGGACAGGGGGTGGGAATGAGCAGTTCTTC.

This clone has a handful of counts. The chain couples TRBV9 to TRBJ1-3, with D possibly TRBD1 on 5 matching bases. Germline CDR1 is SGDLS and CDR2 is YYNGEE. V was cut by 0 bases and J by 4 bases, with 11 bases left in between. The CDR3 contains 15 residues. The CDR3, as DNA: TGTGCCAGCAGCGTAGCGCAGGGTACGGGAAACACCATATATTTT. It translates to CASSVAQGTGNTIYF.

This rearrangement joins TRBV7-2 to TRBJ2-5, with D unresolved. Trimming took off 6 bases at V and 1 base at J, with 6 bases between the two ends. The CDR3 runs 12 residues. Germline values: CDR1 SGHTA, CDR2 FQGNSA. The CDR3 reads CASRTTQETQYF. The CDR3 DNA follows: TGTGCCAGCAGGACAACCCAAGAGACCCAGTACTTC.

J is TRBJ2-7 and V is TRBV6-2 or TRBV6-3, with 11 nucleotides matching TRBD2. Trimming cost V 5 bases and J 6 bases; bases outside gene matches: 6. This CDR3 is built from 14 residues. Germline values: CDR1 MNHEY, CDR2 SVGEGT. The CDR3 reads CASSTSGSSVEQYF. The CDR3 DNA follows: TGTGCCAGCAGTACTAGCGGGAGTTCGGTCGAGCAGTACTTC.

This clone occurred a few times. This chain links TRBV5-8 with TRBJ1-2, with a possible D match to TRBD1 (5 bases). This CDR3 is built from 14 residues. V lost 3 bases to trimming and J lost 4 bases, with 13 bases between them. Germline loops: CDR1 SGHTS, CDR2 YDEGEE. This chain's CDR3 is CASSSLTERYGYTF. The CDR3 DNA reads TGTGCCAGCAGCTCGTTGACAGAACGCTATGGCTACACCTTC.

The rearrangement joins TRBV21-1 to TRBJ2-3; the table assigns TRBD1, which was not confirmed against the DNA. TRBV21-1 is assigned pseudogene status. The CDR3 is made up of 15 amino acids. The CDR3 loop is CASSKTVLYADTQYF. The CDR3 DNA sequence: TGTGCCAGCAGCAAGACAGTTTTATATGCAGATACGCAGTATTTT.